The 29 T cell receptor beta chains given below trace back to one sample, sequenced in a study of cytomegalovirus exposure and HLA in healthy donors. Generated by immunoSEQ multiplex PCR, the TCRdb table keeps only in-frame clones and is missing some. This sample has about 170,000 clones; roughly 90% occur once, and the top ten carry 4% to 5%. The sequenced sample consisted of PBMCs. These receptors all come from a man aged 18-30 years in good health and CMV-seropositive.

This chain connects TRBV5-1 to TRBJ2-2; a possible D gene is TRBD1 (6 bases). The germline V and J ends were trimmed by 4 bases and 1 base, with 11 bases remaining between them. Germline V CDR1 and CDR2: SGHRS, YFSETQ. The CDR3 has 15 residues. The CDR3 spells CASSLGQLNTGELFF. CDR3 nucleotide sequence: TGCGCCAGCAGCCTAGGACAGCTGAACACCGGGGAGCTGTTTTTT.

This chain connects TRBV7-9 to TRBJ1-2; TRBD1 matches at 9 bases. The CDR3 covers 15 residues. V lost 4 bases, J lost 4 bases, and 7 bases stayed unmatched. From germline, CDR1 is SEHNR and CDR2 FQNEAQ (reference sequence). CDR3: CASSSLDRGAYGYTF. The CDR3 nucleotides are TGTGCCAGCAGCTCCCTGGACAGGGGAGCCTATGGCTACACCTTC.

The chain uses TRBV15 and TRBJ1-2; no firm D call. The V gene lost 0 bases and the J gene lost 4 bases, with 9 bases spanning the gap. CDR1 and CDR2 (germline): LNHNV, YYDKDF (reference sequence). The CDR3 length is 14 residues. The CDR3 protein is CATSREYGVYGYTF. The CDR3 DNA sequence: TGTGCCACCAGCAGAGAGTACGGGGTCTATGGCTACACCTTC.

Here the CDR3 DNA reads TGTGCCAGCAGCAAAGAGGGAGGGGCCAGGGGCTACACCTTC. Amino acid sequence: CASSKEGGARGYTF. The rearrangement joins TRBV21-1 to TRBJ1-2. TRBV21-1 is classified as a pseudogene. This CDR3 is 14 amino acids long.

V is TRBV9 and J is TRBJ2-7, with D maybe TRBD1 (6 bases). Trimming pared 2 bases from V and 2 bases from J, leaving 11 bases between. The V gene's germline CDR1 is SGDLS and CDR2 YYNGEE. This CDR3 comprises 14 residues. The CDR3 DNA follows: TGTGCCAGCAGCGTTGGTCAGGGGACCTACGAGCAGTACTTC. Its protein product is CASSVGQGTYEQYF.

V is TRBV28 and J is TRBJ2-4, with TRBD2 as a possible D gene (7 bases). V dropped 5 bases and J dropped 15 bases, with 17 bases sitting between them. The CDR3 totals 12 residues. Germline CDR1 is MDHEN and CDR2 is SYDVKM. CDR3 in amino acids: CASSLSGTRWYF. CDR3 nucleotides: TGTGCCAGCAGTCTAAGCGGGACAAGGTGGTACTTC.

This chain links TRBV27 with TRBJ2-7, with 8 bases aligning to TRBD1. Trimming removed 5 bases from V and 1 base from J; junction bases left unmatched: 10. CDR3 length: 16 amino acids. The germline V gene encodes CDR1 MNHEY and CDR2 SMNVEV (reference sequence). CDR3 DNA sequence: TGTGCCAGCAGTCCCGGATCAGGGGGCATTTCCTACGAGCAGTACTTC. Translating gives CASSPGSGGISYEQYF.

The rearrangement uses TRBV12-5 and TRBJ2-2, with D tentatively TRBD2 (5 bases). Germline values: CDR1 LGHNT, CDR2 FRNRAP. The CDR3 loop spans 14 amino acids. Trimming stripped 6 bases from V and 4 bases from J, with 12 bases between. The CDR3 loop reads CASGPEAFTGELFF. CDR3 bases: TGTGCTAGTGGCCCGGAGGCGTTCACCGGGGAGCTGTTTTTT.

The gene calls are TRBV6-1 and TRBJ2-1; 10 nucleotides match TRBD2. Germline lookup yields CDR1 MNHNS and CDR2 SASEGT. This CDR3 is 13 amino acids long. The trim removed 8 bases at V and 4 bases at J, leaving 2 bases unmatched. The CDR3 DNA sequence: TGTGCCAGCGGGACTAGCGAATACAATGAGCAGTTCTTC. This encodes CASGTSEYNEQFF.

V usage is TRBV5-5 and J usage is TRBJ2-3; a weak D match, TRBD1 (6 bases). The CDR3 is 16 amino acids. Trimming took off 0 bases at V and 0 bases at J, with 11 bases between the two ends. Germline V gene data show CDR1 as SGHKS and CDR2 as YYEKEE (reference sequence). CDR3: CASSLGQASSTDTQYF. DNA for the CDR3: TGTGCCAGCAGCTTGGGACAGGCCTCTAGCACAGATACGCAGTATTTT. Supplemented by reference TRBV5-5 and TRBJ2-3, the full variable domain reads DAGVTQSPTHLIKTRGQQVTLRCSPISGHKSVSWYQQVLGQGPQFIFQYYEKEERGRGNFPDRFSARQFPNYSSELNVNALLLGDSALYLCASSLGQASSTDTQYFGPGTRLTVL.

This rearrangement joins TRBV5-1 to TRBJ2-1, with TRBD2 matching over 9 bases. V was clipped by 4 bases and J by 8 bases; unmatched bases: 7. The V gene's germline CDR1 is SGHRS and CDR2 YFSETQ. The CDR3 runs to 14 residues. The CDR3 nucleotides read TGCGCCAGCAGCCAAGGGACTAGCAACTATGAGCAGTTCTTC. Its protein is CASSQGTSNYEQFF.

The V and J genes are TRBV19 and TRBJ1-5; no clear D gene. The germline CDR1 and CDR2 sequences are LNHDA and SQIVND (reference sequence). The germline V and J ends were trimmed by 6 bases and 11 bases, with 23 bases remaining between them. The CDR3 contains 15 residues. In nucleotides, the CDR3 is TGTGCCAGTAGCGCTCTCCAGGCTGGAATTTTGTCCCAGCATTTT. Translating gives CASSALQAGILSQHF.

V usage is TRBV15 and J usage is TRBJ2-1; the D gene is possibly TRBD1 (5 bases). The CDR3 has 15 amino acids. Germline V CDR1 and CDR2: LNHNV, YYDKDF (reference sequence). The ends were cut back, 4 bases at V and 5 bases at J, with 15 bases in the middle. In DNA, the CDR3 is TGTGCCACCAGCACAGCGTACCAGGGCGACAATGAGCAGTTCTTC. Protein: CATSTAYQGDNEQFF.

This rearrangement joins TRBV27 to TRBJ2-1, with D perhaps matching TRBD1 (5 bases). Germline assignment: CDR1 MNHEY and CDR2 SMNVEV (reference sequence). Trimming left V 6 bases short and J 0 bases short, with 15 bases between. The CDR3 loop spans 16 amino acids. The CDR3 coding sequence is TGTGCCAGCAGGGGGCCTCTCCTTAGCTCCTACAATGAGCAGTTCTTC. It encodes CASRGPLLSSYNEQFF.

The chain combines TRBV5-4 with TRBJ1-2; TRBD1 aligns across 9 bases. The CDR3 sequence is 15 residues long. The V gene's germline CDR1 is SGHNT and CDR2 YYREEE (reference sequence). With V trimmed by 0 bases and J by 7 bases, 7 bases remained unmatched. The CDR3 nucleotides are TGTGCCAGCAGCTTGGATGGACAGGGGTTTCTTGGCTACACCTTC. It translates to CASSLDGQGFLGYTF. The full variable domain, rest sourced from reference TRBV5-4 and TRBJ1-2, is ETGVTQSPTHLIKTRGQQVTLRCSSQSGHNTVSWYQQALGQGPQFIFQYYREEENGRGNFPPRFSGLQFPNYSSELNVNALELDDSALYLCASSLDGQGFLGYTFGSGTRLTVV.

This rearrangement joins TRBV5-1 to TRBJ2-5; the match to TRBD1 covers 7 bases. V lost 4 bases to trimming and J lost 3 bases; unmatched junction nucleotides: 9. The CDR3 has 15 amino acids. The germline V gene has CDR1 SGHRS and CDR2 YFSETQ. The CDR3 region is CASSRLGQDKETQYF. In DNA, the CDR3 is TGCGCCAGCAGCCGACTCGGACAGGACAAAGAGACCCAGTACTTC.

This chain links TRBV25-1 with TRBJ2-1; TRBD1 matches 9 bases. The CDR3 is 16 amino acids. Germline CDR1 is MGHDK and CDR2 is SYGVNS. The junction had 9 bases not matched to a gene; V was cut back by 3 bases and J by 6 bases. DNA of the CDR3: TGTGCCAGCAGTGACCTTGGGACAGGGTCCCCCAATGAGCAGTTCTTC. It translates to CASSDLGTGSPNEQFF.

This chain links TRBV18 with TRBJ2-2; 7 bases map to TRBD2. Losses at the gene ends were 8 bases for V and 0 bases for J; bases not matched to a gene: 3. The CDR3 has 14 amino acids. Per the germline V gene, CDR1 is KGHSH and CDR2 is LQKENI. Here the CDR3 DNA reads TGTGCCAGCCCCGGACTAGCGAACACCGGGGAGCTGTTTTTT. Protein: CASPGLANTGELFF.

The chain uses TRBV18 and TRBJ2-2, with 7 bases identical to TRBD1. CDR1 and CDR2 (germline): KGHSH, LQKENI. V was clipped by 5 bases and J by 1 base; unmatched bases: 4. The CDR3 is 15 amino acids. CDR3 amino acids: CASSFRTGNTGELFF. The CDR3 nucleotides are TGTGCCAGCTCATTCCGGACAGGGAACACCGGGGAGCTGTTTTTT. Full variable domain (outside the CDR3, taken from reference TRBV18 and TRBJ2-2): NAGVMQNPRHLVRRRGQEARLRCSPMKGHSHVYWYRQLPEEGLKFMVYLQKENIIDESGMPKERFSAEFPKEGPSILRIQQVVRGDSAAYFCASSFRTGNTGELFFGEGSRLTVL.

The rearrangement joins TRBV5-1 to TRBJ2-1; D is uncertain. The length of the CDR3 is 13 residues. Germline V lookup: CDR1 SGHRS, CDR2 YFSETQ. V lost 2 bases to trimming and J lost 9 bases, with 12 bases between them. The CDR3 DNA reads TGCGCCAGCAGCTTCCATGCAGCGAGTGAGCAGTTCTTC. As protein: CASSFHAASEQFF.

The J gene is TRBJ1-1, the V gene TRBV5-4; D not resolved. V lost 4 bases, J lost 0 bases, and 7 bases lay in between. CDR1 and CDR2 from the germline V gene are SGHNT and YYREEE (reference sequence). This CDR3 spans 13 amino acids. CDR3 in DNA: TGTGCCAGCAGCCCTTTTTTGAACACTGAAGCTTTCTTT. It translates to CASSPFLNTEAFF. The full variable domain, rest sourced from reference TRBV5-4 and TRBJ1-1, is ETGVTQSPTHLIKTRGQQVTLRCSSQSGHNTVSWYQQALGQGPQFIFQYYREEENGRGNFPPRFSGLQFPNYSSELNVNALELDDSALYLCASSPFLNTEAFFGQGTRLTVV.

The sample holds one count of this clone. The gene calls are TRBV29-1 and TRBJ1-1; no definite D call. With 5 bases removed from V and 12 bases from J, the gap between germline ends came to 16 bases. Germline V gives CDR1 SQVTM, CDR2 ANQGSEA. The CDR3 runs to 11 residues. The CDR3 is CSVHSPPETFF. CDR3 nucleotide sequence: TGCAGCGTTCACAGCCCTCCGGAAACTTTCTTT.

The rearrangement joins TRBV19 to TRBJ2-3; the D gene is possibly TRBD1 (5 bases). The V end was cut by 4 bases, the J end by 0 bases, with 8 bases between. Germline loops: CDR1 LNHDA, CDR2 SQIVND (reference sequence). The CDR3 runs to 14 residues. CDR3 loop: CASSTDSSTDTQYF. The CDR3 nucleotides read TGTGCCAGTAGTACCGACAGTAGCACAGATACGCAGTATTTT.

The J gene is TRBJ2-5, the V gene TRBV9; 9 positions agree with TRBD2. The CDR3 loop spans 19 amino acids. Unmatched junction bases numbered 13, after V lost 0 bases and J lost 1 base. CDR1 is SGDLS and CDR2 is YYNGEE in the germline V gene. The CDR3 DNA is TGTGCCAGCAGCGTAGCTACAACTAGCGGGTTCAGGGTCCAAGAGACCCAGTACTTC. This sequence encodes CASSVATTSGFRVQETQYF.

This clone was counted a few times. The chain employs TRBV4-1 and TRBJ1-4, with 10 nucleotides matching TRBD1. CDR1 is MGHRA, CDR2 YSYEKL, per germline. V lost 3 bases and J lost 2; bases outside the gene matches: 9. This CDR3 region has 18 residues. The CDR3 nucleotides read TGCGCCAGCAGCCAGCTAAGACAGGGGGCAAGGACTAATGAAAAACTGTTTTTT. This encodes CASSQLRQGARTNEKLFF.

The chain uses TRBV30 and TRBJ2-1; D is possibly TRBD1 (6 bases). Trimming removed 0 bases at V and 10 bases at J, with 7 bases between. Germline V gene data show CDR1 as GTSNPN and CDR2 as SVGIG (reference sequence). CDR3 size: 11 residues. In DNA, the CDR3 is TGTGCCTGGAGTGTAGACAGGGAGCAGTTCTTC. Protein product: CAWSVDREQFF.

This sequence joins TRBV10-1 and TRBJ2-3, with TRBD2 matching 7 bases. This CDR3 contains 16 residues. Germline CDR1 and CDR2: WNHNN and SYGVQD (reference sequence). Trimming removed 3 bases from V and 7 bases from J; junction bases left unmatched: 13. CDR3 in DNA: TGCGCCAGCAGTGAAGGTCCCCCGGGGGGTCCACATACGCAGTATTTT. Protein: CASSEGPPGGPHTQYF.

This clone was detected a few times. The CDR3 loop is CASSGAYEQYF. Written as DNA, the CDR3 is TGTGCCAGTTCCGGAGCCTACGAGCAGTACTTC. The chain uses TRBV7-9 and TRBJ2-7; no definite D call. This CDR3 is 11 amino acids long. V was trimmed by 9 bases and J by 2 bases, leaving 8 bases between them. Germline CDR1 SEHNR, CDR2 FQNEAQ (reference sequence).

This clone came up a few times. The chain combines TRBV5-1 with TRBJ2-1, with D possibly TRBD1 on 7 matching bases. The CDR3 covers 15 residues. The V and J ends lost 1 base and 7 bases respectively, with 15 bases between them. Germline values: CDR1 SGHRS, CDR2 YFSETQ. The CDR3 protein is CASSLWSGGGNEQFF. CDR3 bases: TGCGCCAGCAGCTTGTGGTCAGGGGGAGGAAATGAGCAGTTCTTC.